A selection of T cell receptor beta chains follows, all from one sample in a study of cytotoxic CD8 clonotypes in ibrutinib-treated CLL. Measured with immunoSEQ multiplex PCR; TCRdb has only the in-frame clones, and not every one. The sample holds around 150,000 clones, around nine tenths seen once. Specimen: PBMCs, collected at disease progression, from a patient treated with ibrutinib. The receptors shown here come from a human donor with chronic lymphocytic leukemia. The CDR3 runs from the conserved cysteine through the conserved F or W. The D gene is left open where the match is weak. Some rows mark clone size as missing; the rest say once, few, many or name a class of expanded clone.

D	V	size	J	CDR3	DNA
.	TRBV18	once	TRBJ1-1	CASSPSGLLNTEAFF	TGTGCCAGCTCACCATCAGGGCTCCTGAACACTGAAGCTTTCTTT
.	TRBV11-2	.	TRBJ2-1	CASSLAGVANEQFF	TGTGCCAGCAGCTTAGCGGGAGTCGCTAATGAGCAGTTCTTC
TRBD1	TRBV6-1	few	TRBJ2-7	CASIRGTGLYEQYF	TGTGCCAGCATTCGGGGGACAGGGCTCTACGAGCAGTACTTC
TRBD2	TRBV7-2	.	TRBJ2-7	CASSPLAGGAEQYF	TGTGCCAGCAGCCCCTTAGCGGGGGGGGCCGAGCAGTACTTC
TRBD2	TRBV2	.	TRBJ2-7	CASSEAVLAFSYEQYF	TGTGCCAGCAGTGAAGCGGTACTAGCGTTTAGCTACGAGCAGTACTTC
TRBD1	TRBV13	.	TRBJ1-2	CASSPRQGASYGYTF	TGTGCCAGCAGTCCCCGACAGGGGGCTAGCTATGGCTACACCTTC
TRBD1	TRBV29-1	.	TRBJ1-1	CSVHGQGARTEAFF	TGCAGCGTTCACGGACAGGGGGCACGTACTGAAGCTTTCTTT
TRBD1	TRBV15	.	TRBJ2-2	CATSTGTGGRTGELFF	TGTGCCACCAGCACCGGGACAGGGGGCAGGACCGGGGAGCTGTTTTTT
.	TRBV6-5	once	TRBJ1-5	CASSSTGFSNQPQHF	TGTGCCAGCAGTTCGACAGGATTTAGCAATCAGCCCCAGCATTTT
.	TRBV5-6	.	TRBJ2-1	CASSLRTVDEQFF	TGTGCCAGCAGCCTACGGACTGTGGATGAGCAGTTCTTC
TRBD1	TRBV7-8	.	TRBJ1-2	CASSPMGQGAKGYTF	TGTGCCAGCAGCCCGATGGGGCAGGGGGCGAAGGGCTACACCTTC
.	TRBV6-6	once	TRBJ1-5	CASSPLSNQPQHF	TGTGCCAGCAGTCCCCTAAGCAATCAGCCCCAGCATTTT
.	TRBV14	.	TRBJ1-2	CASSQDNPGFVSGYTF	TGTGCCAGCAGCCAAGATAACCCAGGTTTCGTATCTGGCTACACCTTC
.	TRBV27	.	TRBJ2-7	CASSLRAGAGYYEQYF	TGTGCCAGCAGTTTACGGGCAGGGGCCGGATACTACGAGCAGTACTTC
.	TRBV11-3	.	TRBJ1-1	CASTRFDTEAFF	TGTGCCAGCACCCGATTCGACACTGAAGCTTTCTTT
.	TRBV29-1	.	TRBJ1-5	CSVEHPGQPQHF	TGCAGCGTTGAACATCCCGGGCAGCCCCAGCATTTT
.	TRBV2	.	TRBJ1-5	CASNREGNQPQHF	TGTGCCAGTAACAGGGAAGGCAATCAGCCCCAGCATTTT